This note documents a single T cell receptor beta chain sequence. The CDR3 loop spans 14 amino acids. With 3 bases removed from V and 5 bases from J, the gap between germline ends came to 11 bases. Per the germline V gene, CDR1 is MNHEY and CDR2 is SVGEGT. The data belong to a study of early T cells in non-severe SARS-CoV-2 infection. As for the study in general: Sequencing of unsorted whole blood was done on bulk RNA, leaving chains unpaired.

Molecules of cDNA were individually given unique molecular identifiers that were attached to them. TCRdb re-called the 5' RACE reads through MiXCR, storing one row per CDR3 protein. Of over 30,000 distinct CDR3 sequences in the sample, 6% to 7.5% are singletons; the top ten hold about 12%. This TCR came from an adult who was a healthcare worker with PCR-confirmed SARS-CoV-2 infection or an uninfected control (not recorded which). The specimen was whole blood, collected at baseline. The chain uses TRBV6-2 or TRBV6-3 and TRBJ2-1, with D perhaps TRBD1 or TRBD2 (5 bases each). This CDR3 reads CASSYRDGNNEQFF. The CDR3 DNA sequence: TGTGCCAGCAGTTATCGGGACGGGAACAATGAGCAGTTCTTC.